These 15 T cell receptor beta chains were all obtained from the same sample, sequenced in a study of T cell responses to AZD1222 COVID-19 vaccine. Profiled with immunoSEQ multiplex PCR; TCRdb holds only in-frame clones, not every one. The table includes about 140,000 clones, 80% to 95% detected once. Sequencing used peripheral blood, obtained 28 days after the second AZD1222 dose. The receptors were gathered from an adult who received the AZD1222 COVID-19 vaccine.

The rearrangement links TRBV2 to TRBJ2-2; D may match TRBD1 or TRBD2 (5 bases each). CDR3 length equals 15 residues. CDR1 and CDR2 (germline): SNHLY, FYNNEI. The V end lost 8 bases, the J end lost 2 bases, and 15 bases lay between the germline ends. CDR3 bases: TGTGCCAGCTTAATGGGACGCAGTAACACCGGGGAGCTGTTTTTT. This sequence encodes CASLMGRSNTGELFF.

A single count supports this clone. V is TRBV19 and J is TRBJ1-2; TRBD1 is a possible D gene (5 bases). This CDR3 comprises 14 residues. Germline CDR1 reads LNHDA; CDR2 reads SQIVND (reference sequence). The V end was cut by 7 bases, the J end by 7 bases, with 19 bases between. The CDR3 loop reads CASKPPGGITGYTF. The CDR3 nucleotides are TGTGCCAGTAAACCCCCGGGGGGTATTACTGGCTACACCTTC. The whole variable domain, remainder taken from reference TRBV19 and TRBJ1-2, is DGGITQSPKYLFRKEGQNVTLSCEQNLNHDAMYWYRQDPGQGLRLIYYSQIVNDFQKGDIAEGYSVSREKKESFPLTVTSAQKNPTAFYLCASKPPGGITGYTFGSGTRLTVV.

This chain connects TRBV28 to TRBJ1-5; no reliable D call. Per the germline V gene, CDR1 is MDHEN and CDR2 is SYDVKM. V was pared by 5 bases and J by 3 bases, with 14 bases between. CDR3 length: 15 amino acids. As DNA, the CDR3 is TGTGCCAGCAGTAAACAAGGCCTGCCCAATCAGCCCCAGCATTTT. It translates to CASSKQGLPNQPQHF.

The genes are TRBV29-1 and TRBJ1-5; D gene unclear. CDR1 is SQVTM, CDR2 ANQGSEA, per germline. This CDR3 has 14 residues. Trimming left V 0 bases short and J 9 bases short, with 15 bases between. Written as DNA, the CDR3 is TGCAGCGTTGAAGATGGCTCAGCCAATGGGCCCCAGCATTTT. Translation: CSVEDGSANGPQHF.

CDR3 sequence (DNA): TGTGCCAGCAGTTTAGGACAGGGAAACACCATATATTTT. Encoded protein: CASSLGQGNTIYF. V gene TRBV6-6 combines with J gene TRBJ1-3; TRBD1 might be the D (6 bases). Per the germline V gene, CDR1 is MNHNY and CDR2 is SVGAGI (reference sequence). The CDR3 runs to 13 residues. Trimming shortened V by 4 bases and J by 4 bases, and 8 bases separated the two germline ends.

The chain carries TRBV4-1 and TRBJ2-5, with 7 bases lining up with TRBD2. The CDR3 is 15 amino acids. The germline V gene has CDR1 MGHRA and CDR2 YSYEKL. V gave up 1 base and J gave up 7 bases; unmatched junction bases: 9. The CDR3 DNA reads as TGCGCCAGCAGCCAAGCGGGAGGACCTTCTAGGACCCAGTACTTC. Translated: CASSQAGGPSRTQYF.

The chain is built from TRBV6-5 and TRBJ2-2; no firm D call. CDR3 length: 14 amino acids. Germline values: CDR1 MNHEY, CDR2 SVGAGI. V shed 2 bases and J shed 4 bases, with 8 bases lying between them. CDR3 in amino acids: CASSYLRTTGELFF. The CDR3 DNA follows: TGTGCCAGCAGTTACCTCCGGACCACCGGGGAGCTGTTTTTT.

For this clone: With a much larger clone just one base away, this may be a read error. This chain's CDR3 is CASSQGLAGDNEQFF. CDR3 sequence (DNA): TGTGCCAGCAGCCAGGGACTAGCGGGAGACAATGAGCAGTTCTTC. The rearrangement joins TRBV7-9 to TRBJ2-1; 14 nucleotides agree with TRBD2. The germline gives CDR1 SEHNR, CDR2 FQNEAQ (reference sequence). The CDR3 consists of 15 residues. V lost 5 bases to trimming and J lost 5 bases; unmatched junction nucleotides: 2.

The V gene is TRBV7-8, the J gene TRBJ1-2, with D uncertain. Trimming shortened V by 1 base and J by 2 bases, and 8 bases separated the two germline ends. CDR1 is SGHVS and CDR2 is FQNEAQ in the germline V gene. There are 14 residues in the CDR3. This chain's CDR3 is CASSLGQGNYGYTF. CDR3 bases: TGTGCCAGCAGCTTAGGGCAAGGAAACTATGGCTACACCTTC.

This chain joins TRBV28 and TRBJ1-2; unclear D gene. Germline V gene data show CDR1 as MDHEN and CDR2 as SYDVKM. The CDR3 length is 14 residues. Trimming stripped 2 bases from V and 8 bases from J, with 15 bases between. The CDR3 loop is CASSLEVSAWGYTF. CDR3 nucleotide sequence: TGTGCCAGCAGTTTAGAGGTCAGCGCATGGGGCTACACCTTC.

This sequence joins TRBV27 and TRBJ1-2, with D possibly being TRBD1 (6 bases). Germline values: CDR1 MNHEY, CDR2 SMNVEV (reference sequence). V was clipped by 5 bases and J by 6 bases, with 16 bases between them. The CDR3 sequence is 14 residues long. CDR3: CASSIQGRGHGYTF. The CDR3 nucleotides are TGTGCCAGCAGTATCCAGGGGAGAGGCCATGGCTACACCTTC.

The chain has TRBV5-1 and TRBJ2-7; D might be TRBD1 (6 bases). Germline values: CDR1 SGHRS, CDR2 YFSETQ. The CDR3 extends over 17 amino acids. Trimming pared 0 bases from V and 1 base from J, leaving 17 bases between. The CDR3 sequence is CASSLGFDRPTSYEQYF. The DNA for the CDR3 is TGCGCCAGCAGCTTGGGATTCGACAGGCCCACTTCCTACGAGCAGTACTTC.

In DNA, the CDR3 is TGCGCCAGCAGCTCCGGGACAGGGGCCTACGAGCAGTACTTC. Translation: CASSSGTGAYEQYF. The genes are TRBV5-1 and TRBJ2-7; 10 bases agree with TRBD1. The CDR3 length is 14 residues. The germline V gene encodes CDR1 SGHRS and CDR2 YFSETQ. The trim removed 3 bases at V and 2 bases at J, leaving 2 bases unmatched.

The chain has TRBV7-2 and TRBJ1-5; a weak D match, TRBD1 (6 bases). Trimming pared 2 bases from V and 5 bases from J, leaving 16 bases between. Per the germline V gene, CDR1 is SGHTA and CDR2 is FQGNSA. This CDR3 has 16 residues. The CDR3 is CASSLILQGFDQPQHF. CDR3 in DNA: TGTGCCAGCAGCTTAATCCTTCAGGGGTTTGATCAGCCCCAGCATTTT.

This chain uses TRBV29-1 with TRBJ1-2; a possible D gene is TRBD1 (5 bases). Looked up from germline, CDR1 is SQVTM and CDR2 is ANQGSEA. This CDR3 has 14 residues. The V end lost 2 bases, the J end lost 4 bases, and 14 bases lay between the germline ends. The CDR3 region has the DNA TGCAGCGTTGAAACTCGGGGACCTCTCTATGGCTACACCTTC. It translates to CSVETRGPLYGYTF. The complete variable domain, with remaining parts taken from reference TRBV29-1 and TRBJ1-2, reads SAVISQKPSRDICQRGTSLTIQCQVDSQVTMMFWYRQQPGQSLTLIATANQGSEATYESGFVIDKFPISRPNLTFSTLTVSNMSPEDSSIYLCSVETRGPLYGYTFGSGTRLTVV.